Detailed here is one TCR beta chain. CDR3 size: 17 residues. Germline V gene lookup returns CDR1 SGHNT and CDR2 YYREEE (reference sequence). V lost 4 bases and J lost 0; bases outside the gene matches: 7. With random hexamers, roughly 0.5 to 1 ug RNA was reverse transcribed. With immunoSEQ multiplex PCR, TCR beta CDR3 was amplified across 54 Vbeta and 13 Jbeta. TCRdb processed the immunoSEQ multiplex PCR reads anew with MiXCR; each CDR3 protein has one entry. The sample lists 120,000 to 150,000 distinct CDR3 sequences, 94% occurring once. The sample comes from a study of CD8 T cells in Susac syndrome. Sequencing of TCR beta was performed on blood CD8+ T cells and on blood CD4+ T cells. TEMRA cells were enriched by FACS, while CD8+ and CD4+ T cells were obtained through a negative isolation that was performed magnetically.

Sequencing was carried out using CD4+ T cells from PBMCs. The chain combines TRBV5-4 with TRBJ2-4, with 10 bases fitting TRBD2. The receptor's source is a human donor in good health. CDR3 nucleotide sequence: TGTGCCAGCAGCCCTCAGACTAGCGGGCTAGCCAAAAACATTCAGTACTTC. It codes for CASSPQTSGLAKNIQYF.